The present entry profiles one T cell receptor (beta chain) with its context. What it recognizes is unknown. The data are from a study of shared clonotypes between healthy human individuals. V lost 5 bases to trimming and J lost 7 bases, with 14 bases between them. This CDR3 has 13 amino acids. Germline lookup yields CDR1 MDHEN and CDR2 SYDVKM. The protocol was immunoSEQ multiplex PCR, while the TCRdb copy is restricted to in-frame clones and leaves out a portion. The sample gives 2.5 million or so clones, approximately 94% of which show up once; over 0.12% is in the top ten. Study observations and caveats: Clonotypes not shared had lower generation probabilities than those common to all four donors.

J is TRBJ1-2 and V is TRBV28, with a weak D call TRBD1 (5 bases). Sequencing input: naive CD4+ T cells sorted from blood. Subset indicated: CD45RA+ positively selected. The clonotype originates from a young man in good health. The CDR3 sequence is CASSSQGYTGYTF. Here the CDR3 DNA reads TGTGCCAGCAGTAGCCAGGGTTATACTGGCTACACCTTC.